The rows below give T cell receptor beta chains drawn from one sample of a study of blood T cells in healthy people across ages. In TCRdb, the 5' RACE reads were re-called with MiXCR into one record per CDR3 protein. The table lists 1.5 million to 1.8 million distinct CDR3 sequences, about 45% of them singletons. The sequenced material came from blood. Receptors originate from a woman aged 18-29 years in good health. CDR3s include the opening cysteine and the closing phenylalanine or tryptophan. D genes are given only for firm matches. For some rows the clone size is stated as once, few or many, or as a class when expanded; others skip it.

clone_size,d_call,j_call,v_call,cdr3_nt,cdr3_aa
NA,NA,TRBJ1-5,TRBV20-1,TGCAGTGCTCGGGAGGGGCAGAATCAGCCCCAGCATTTT,CSAREGQNQPQHF
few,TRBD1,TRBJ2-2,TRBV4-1,TGCGCCAGCAGCCAAACGGGACAGGGGGGAACCGGGGAGCTGTTTTTT,CASSQTGQGGTGELFF
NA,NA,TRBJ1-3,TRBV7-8,TGTGCCAGCAGCTTAGCCCCATCGGGCTCTGGAAACACCATATATTTT,CASSLAPSGSGNTIYF
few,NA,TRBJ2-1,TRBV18,TGTGCCAGCTCACCAGACGCGCGCGGTGAGCAGTTCTTC,CASSPDARGEQFF
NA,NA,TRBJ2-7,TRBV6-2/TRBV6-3,TGTGCCGTCGGCCCCTACGAGCAGTACTTC,CAVGPYEQYF
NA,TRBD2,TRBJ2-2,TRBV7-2,TGTGCCAGCAGCCGAAGGACTAGACAGACCGGGGAGCTGTTTTTT,CASSRRTRQTGELFF
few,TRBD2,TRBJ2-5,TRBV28,TGTGCCAGCGCTCGGGGGGGAGAGACCCAGTACTTC,CASARGGETQYF
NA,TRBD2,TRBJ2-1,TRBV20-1,TGCAGTGCCGAGGAGCGGGGGGCCTACAATGAGCAGTTCTTC,CSAEERGAYNEQFF
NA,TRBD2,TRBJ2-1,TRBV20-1,TGCAGTGCTAGATCGCTAGCGGGAGAATCCAATGAGCGGTTCTTC,CSARSLAGESNERFF
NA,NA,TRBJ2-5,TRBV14,TGTGCCAGCAGCCCCTTTGGGGAGACCCAGTACTTC,CASSPFGETQYF
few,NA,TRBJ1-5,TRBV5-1,TGCGCCAGCAGCTTGGGTGCAGGGGTAAATCAGCCCCAGCATTTT,CASSLGAGVNQPQHF
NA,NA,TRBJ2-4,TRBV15,TGTGCCACCAGCAGTGGGATCGGTCGCCTTTTAGCCAAAAACATTCAGTACTTC,CATSSGIGRLLAKNIQYF
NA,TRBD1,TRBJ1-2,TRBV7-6,TGTGCCAGCAGCTTAGCAGCCCAGACAGGGCGATTTGGCTATGGCTACACCTTC,CASSLAAQTGRFGYGYTF
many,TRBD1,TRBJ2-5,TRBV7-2,TGTGCCAGCAGCTTCAACAGGGGATTAGAGACCCAGTACTTC,CASSFNRGLETQYF
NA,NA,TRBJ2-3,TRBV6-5,TGTGCCAGCAGTGACCTCGGGAGCAATACGCAGTATTTT,CASSDLGSNTQYF
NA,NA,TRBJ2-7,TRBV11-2,TGTGCCAGCAGCTCAACCCCGACGAGCGAGCAGTACTTC,CASSSTPTSEQYF
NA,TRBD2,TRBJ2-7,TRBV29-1,TGCAGCATTCTGGCCGGAGCGGGGGGGGACGAGCAGTACTTC,CSILAGAGGDEQYF
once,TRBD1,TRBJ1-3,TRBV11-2,TGTGCCAGCAGCTCAGGACAGGGAACCTACTCTGGAAACACCATATATTTT,CASSSGQGTYSGNTIYF
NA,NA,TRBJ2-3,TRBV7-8,TGTGTCAGCAGCCATATATCAGATACGCAGTATTTT,CVSSHISDTQYF
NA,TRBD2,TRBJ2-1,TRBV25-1,TGTGCCAGCAGTGATACCCTAGCGGGAGACAATGAGCAGTTCTTC,CASSDTLAGDNEQFF
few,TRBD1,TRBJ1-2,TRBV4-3,TGCGCCAGCAGCCAAGATCTTGGGACAGGAACCTATGGCTACACCTTC,CASSQDLGTGTYGYTF
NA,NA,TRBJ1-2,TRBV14,TGTGCCAGCAGCCAATTGGAGGGGACTAACTATGGCTACACCTTC,CASSQLEGTNYGYTF
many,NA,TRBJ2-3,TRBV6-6,TGTGCCAGCAGTTACACGGGATCCACAGATACGCAGTATTTT,CASSYTGSTDTQYF
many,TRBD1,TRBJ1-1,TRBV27,TGTGCCAGCAGTTTGACAGGGGGCGTCACTGAAGCTTTCTTT,CASSLTGGVTEAFF
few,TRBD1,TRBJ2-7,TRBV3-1,TGTGCCAGCAGCGACAGGGGTATTTACGAGCAGTACTTC,CASSDRGIYEQYF
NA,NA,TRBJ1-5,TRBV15,TGTGCCATCCAGGGTGGCAATCAGCCCCAGCATTTT,CAIQGGNQPQHF
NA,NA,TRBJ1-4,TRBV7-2,TGTGCCAGCAGCTTATATTCAGCAACTAATGAAAAACTGTTTTTT,CASSLYSATNEKLFF
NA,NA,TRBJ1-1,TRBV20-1,TGCAGTGCTATGGCGGGGACCACTGAAGCTTTCTTT,CSAMAGTTEAFF
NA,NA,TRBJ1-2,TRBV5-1,TGCGCCAGCAGAGATCTTTATGGCTACACCTTC,CASRDLYGYTF
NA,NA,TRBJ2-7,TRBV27,TGTGCCAGCCTGCCTTCTACGGGTCCTAGCTCCTACGAGCAGTACTTC,CASLPSTGPSSYEQYF
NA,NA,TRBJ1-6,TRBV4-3,TGCGCCAGCAGCCAAGAACAACAGGGAGTGGGTTCACCCCTCCACTTT,CASSQEQQGVGSPLHF
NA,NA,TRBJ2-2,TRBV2,TGTGCCAGCAGGGGGATAAACACCGGGGAGCTGTTTTTT,CASRGINTGELFF
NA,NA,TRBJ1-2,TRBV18,TGTGCCAGCTCACCAGGAGGTGATTTTGGCTACACCTTC,CASSPGGDFGYTF
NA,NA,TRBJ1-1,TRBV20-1,TGCAGTGCTATAACGGGGGTGAACACTGAAGCTTTCTTT,CSAITGVNTEAFF
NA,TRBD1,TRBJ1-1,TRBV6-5,TGTGCCAGCAGGCGCGACAGGGACACTGAAGCTTTCTTT,CASRRDRDTEAFF
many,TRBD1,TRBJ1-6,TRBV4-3,TGCGCCAGCAGCCGGGACAGGGATAATTCACCCCTCCACTTT,CASSRDRDNSPLHF
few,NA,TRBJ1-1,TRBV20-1,TGCAGTGCGCCCAAGGCCTCGACAGGGAACACTGAAGCTTTCTTT,CSAPKASTGNTEAFF
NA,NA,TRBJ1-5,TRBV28,TGTGCCAGCAGTTTAGAGGGTCTGAATATTCAGCCCCAGCATTTT,CASSLEGLNIQPQHF
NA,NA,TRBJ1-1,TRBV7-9,TGTGCCAGCAGCGGAGGGGGTAAGGGTAACGAAGCTTTCTTT,CASSGGGKGNEAFF
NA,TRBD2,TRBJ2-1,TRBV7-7,TGTGCTAGCAGCTTAGCGGGACGAGCGGGAATCGATGAGCAGTTCTTC,CASSLAGRAGIDEQFF
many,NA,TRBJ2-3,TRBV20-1,TGCAGTGCTAGACGGCAGGGCACAGATACGCAGTATTTT,CSARRQGTDTQYF
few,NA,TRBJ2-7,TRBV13,TGTGCCAGCAACTCTCCTAGGACAGAAAACTACGAGCAGTACTTC,CASNSPRTENYEQYF
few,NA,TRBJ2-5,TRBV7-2,TGTGCCAGCAGCTTAAAGGGGGGGATACAGACCCAGTACTTC,CASSLKGGIQTQYF
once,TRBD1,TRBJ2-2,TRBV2,TGTGCCAGCAGTACATTGGGACAGCGTAACACCGGGGAGCTGTTTTTT,CASSTLGQRNTGELFF
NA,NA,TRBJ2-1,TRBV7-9,TGTGCCAGCAGCATCGTAAGCAGGCCCAATGAGCAGTTCTTC,CASSIVSRPNEQFF
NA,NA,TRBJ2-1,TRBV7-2,TGTGCCAGCAGCTTAGTTGGGGGAAGTGCCAATGAGCAGTTCTTC,CASSLVGGSANEQFF
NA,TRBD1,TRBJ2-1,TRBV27,TGTGCCAGCAGTTTCTACCCCAGGGGACAGGGGAAATACAATGAGCAGTTCTTC,CASSFYPRGQGKYNEQFF
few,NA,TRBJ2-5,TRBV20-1,TGCAGTGCCCGCCGGGACTGGGGCTATAAGGGGCAGTACTTC,CSARRDWGYKGQYF
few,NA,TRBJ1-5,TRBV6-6,TGTGCCAGCAGTTACGAGGGGACCCACAATCAGCCCCAGCATTTT,CASSYEGTHNQPQHF
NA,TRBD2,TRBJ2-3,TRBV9,TGTGCCAGCAGCTCCCATGGTGGCGGGGGGACCGCAGATACGCAGTATTTT,CASSSHGGGGTADTQYF
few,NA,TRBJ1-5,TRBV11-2,TGTGCCAGCAGCTCCGGGGTTTATCAGCCCCAGCATTTT,CASSSGVYQPQHF
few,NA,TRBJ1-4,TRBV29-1,TGCAGCGTTCTGGGGGCAACTAATGAAAAACTGTTTTTT,CSVLGATNEKLFF
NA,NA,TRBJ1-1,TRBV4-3,TGCGCCAGCAGCCGCAGTCTTCCCGACGACAGTCGTGAAGCTTTCTTT,CASSRSLPDDSREAFF
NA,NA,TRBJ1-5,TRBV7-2,TGTGCCAGCAGCTTAGAGTCTCGACGCAATCAGCCCCAGCATTTT,CASSLESRRNQPQHF
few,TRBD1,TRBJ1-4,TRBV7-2,TGTGCCAGCAGCCTTGACAGGGGGATTGAAAAACTGTTTTTT,CASSLDRGIEKLFF